The rows below give T cell receptor beta chains drawn from one sample of a study of T cell responses to AZD1222 COVID-19 vaccine. Method: immunoSEQ multiplex PCR; TCRdb's copy keeps in-frame clones and lacks some. The data hold about 130,000 clones, with just under 95% observed a single time. This material consisted of peripheral blood, taken 28 days after the second AZD1222 dose. Receptors were obtained from an adult who received the AZD1222 COVID-19 vaccine. Both conserved end residues are part of each CDR3. Each record gives: J gene, CDR3 length, V gene, clone size, D gene, CDR3 protein, CDR3 DNA. A D gene is named only where the DNA matches it firmly. Clone size is shown for a subset of rows, as once, few, many or a class of expanded clone.

j_call: TRBJ2-1; cdr3_length: 15; v_call: TRBV7-2; clone_size: -; d_call: -; cdr3_aa: CASSFGGQSYNEQFF; cdr3_nt: TGTGCCAGCAGCTTCGGGGGACAGTCCTACAATGAGCAGTTCTTC
j_call: TRBJ2-3; cdr3_length: 13; v_call: TRBV11-3; clone_size: -; d_call: -; cdr3_aa: CASSLRSTDTQYF; cdr3_nt: TGTGCCAGCAGCCTCCGGAGCACAGATACGCAGTATTTT
j_call: TRBJ2-5; cdr3_length: 15; v_call: TRBV5-5; clone_size: -; d_call: -; cdr3_aa: CASSLARANKETQYF; cdr3_nt: TGTGCCAGCAGCTTGGCTAGGGCCAACAAAGAGACCCAGTACTTC
j_call: TRBJ1-2; cdr3_length: 12; v_call: TRBV3-1/TRBV3-2; clone_size: once; d_call: -; cdr3_aa: CASSPGARGYTF; cdr3_nt: TGTGCCAGCAGCCCAGGGGCACGGGGCTACACCTTC
j_call: TRBJ2-3; cdr3_length: 18; v_call: TRBV7-3; clone_size: -; d_call: TRBD2; cdr3_aa: CASSRAGTSGRSPDTQYF; cdr3_nt: TGTGCCAGCAGCCGAGCCGGGACTAGCGGGAGGAGTCCAGATACGCAGTATTTT
j_call: TRBJ1-1; cdr3_length: 12; v_call: TRBV9; clone_size: -; d_call: TRBD1; cdr3_aa: CASSRGHTEAFF; cdr3_nt: TGTGCCAGCAGTAGGGGGCACACTGAAGCTTTCTTT
j_call: TRBJ2-7; cdr3_length: 18; v_call: TRBV21-1; clone_size: -; d_call: -; cdr3_aa: CASSKYGRGAPSSYEQYF; cdr3_nt: TGTGCCAGCAGCAAATACGGGAGGGGAGCCCCGAGCTCCTACGAGCAGTACTTC
j_call: TRBJ2-1; cdr3_length: 14; v_call: TRBV18; clone_size: -; d_call: -; cdr3_aa: CASSPGPGFSEQFF; cdr3_nt: TGTGCCAGCTCACCAGGCCCGGGGTTCAGTGAGCAGTTCTTC
j_call: TRBJ1-6; cdr3_length: 13; v_call: TRBV4-2; clone_size: -; d_call: -; cdr3_aa: CASSQGRQETLHF; cdr3_nt: TGTGCCAGCAGCCAGGGCCGCCAGGAGACCCTCCACTTT
j_call: TRBJ2-5; cdr3_length: 13; v_call: TRBV7-2; clone_size: -; d_call: -; cdr3_aa: CASSRSSGETQYF; cdr3_nt: TGTGCCAGCAGCCGTAGCTCTGGGGAGACCCAGTACTTC
j_call: TRBJ1-5; cdr3_length: 15; v_call: TRBV30; clone_size: -; d_call: TRBD1; cdr3_aa: CAWTQGAWGNQPQHF; cdr3_nt: TGTGCCTGGACCCAGGGGGCTTGGGGCAATCAGCCCCAGCATTTT
j_call: TRBJ2-3; cdr3_length: 15; v_call: TRBV27; clone_size: -; d_call: -; cdr3_aa: CAGSWGGGGTDTQYF; cdr3_nt: TGTGCCGGCAGTTGGGGTGGTGGGGGCACAGATACGCAGTATTTT
j_call: TRBJ1-2; cdr3_length: 16; v_call: TRBV15; clone_size: -; d_call: -; cdr3_aa: CATSRDLGNGNYGYTF; cdr3_nt: TGTGCCACCAGCAGAGATTTGGGGAATGGCAACTATGGCTACACCTTC
j_call: TRBJ1-2; cdr3_length: 14; v_call: TRBV29-1; clone_size: once; d_call: -; cdr3_aa: CSVGEGPLSYGYTF; cdr3_nt: TGCAGCGTTGGGGAGGGCCCCCTGTCCTATGGCTACACCTTC
j_call: TRBJ2-5; cdr3_length: 15; v_call: TRBV27; clone_size: -; d_call: -; cdr3_aa: CASRDQGGGLETQYF; cdr3_nt: TGTGCCAGCAGAGACCAGGGAGGGGGATTAGAGACCCAGTACTTC
j_call: TRBJ1-2; cdr3_length: 14; v_call: TRBV29-1; clone_size: once; d_call: -; cdr3_aa: CSVEDRQMGYGYTF; cdr3_nt: TGCAGCGTTGAAGATCGACAGATGGGCTATGGCTACACCTTC
j_call: TRBJ1-5; cdr3_length: 14; v_call: TRBV12-2; clone_size: -; d_call: -; cdr3_aa: CASRSQGARQPQHF; cdr3_nt: TGTGCAAGTCGCTCACAGGGGGCGAGGCAGCCCCAGCATTTT
j_call: TRBJ2-1; cdr3_length: 14; v_call: TRBV6-5; clone_size: -; d_call: TRBD2; cdr3_aa: CASRGGSLYNEQFF; cdr3_nt: TGTGCCAGCAGGGGCGGGAGTTTGTACAATGAGCAGTTCTTC
j_call: TRBJ2-2; cdr3_length: 15; v_call: TRBV6-4; clone_size: -; d_call: TRBD2; cdr3_aa: CASSDCNGGAGELFF; cdr3_nt: TGTGCCAGCAGTGACTGTAACGGGGGGGCCGGGGAGCTGTTTTTT
j_call: TRBJ2-3; cdr3_length: 16; v_call: TRBV5-1; clone_size: -; d_call: TRBD2; cdr3_aa: CASSLGSSGPGNTQYF; cdr3_nt: TGCGCCAGCAGCTTGGGCTCTAGCGGGCCGGGAAATACGCAGTATTTT
j_call: TRBJ1-2; cdr3_length: 16; v_call: TRBV27; clone_size: -; d_call: TRBD1; cdr3_aa: CASSGTGNSRVGGYTF; cdr3_nt: TGTGCCAGCAGCGGGACAGGGAACAGTCGAGTAGGCGGCTACACCTTC
j_call: TRBJ1-1; cdr3_length: 13; v_call: TRBV19; clone_size: -; d_call: -; cdr3_aa: CASSEGVATEAFF; cdr3_nt: TGTGCCAGTAGTGAGGGTGTCGCCACTGAAGCTTTCTTT
j_call: TRBJ1-4; cdr3_length: 15; v_call: TRBV27; clone_size: -; d_call: -; cdr3_aa: CASSLRLATNEKLFF; cdr3_nt: TGTGCCAGCAGTTTACGGCTTGCAACTAATGAAAAACTGTTTTTT
j_call: TRBJ2-7; cdr3_length: 13; v_call: TRBV21-1; clone_size: -; d_call: -; cdr3_aa: CASIGTGFNEQYF; cdr3_nt: TGTGCCAGCATCGGGACAGGGTTTAACGAGCAGTACTTC
j_call: TRBJ2-7; cdr3_length: 13; v_call: TRBV7-7; clone_size: few; d_call: TRBD1; cdr3_aa: CASSYRTGQEQYF; cdr3_nt: TGTGCCAGCAGCTACCGGACAGGGCAAGAGCAGTACTTC
j_call: TRBJ2-1; cdr3_length: 16; v_call: TRBV7-9; clone_size: -; d_call: -; cdr3_aa: CASSLGGAATYNEQFF; cdr3_nt: TGTGCCAGCAGCTTAGGGGGGGCAGCCACCTACAATGAGCAGTTCTTC
j_call: TRBJ1-4; cdr3_length: 15; v_call: TRBV14; clone_size: -; d_call: -; cdr3_aa: CASSQEAGLGEKLFF; cdr3_nt: TGTGCCAGCAGCCAAGAAGCGGGGTTAGGAGAAAAACTGTTTTTT
j_call: TRBJ2-6; cdr3_length: 16; v_call: TRBV19; clone_size: -; d_call: TRBD1; cdr3_aa: CASVDRDGSGANVLTF; cdr3_nt: TGTGCCAGTGTTGACAGGGACGGATCTGGGGCCAACGTCCTGACTTTC
j_call: TRBJ1-3; cdr3_length: 14; v_call: TRBV11-2; clone_size: -; d_call: TRBD1; cdr3_aa: CASSLGTGMGTIYF; cdr3_nt: TGTGCCAGCAGCTTAGGGACAGGGATGGGCACCATATATTTT
j_call: TRBJ1-6; cdr3_length: 13; v_call: TRBV7-9; clone_size: -; d_call: -; cdr3_aa: CASSLLTYSPLHF; cdr3_nt: TGTGCCAGCAGCTTACTAACGTATTCACCCCTCCACTTT
j_call: TRBJ1-2; cdr3_length: 11; v_call: TRBV29-1; clone_size: -; d_call: TRBD1; cdr3_aa: CSGWTGVGYTF; cdr3_nt: TGCAGCGGGTGGACAGGGGTTGGCTACACCTTC
j_call: TRBJ1-2; cdr3_length: 11; v_call: TRBV20-1; clone_size: -; d_call: -; cdr3_aa: CSANRNYGYTF; cdr3_nt: TGCAGTGCTAACAGGAACTATGGCTACACCTTC
j_call: TRBJ2-1; cdr3_length: 15; v_call: TRBV18; clone_size: -; d_call: -; cdr3_aa: CASSREVGLYNEQFF; cdr3_nt: TGTGCCAGCTCACGCGAAGTAGGGCTTTACAATGAGCAGTTCTTC
j_call: TRBJ1-2; cdr3_length: 13; v_call: TRBV12-3/TRBV12-4; clone_size: few; d_call: -; cdr3_aa: CASSFSGSDGYTF; cdr3_nt: TGTGCCAGCAGTTTTTCCGGATCCGATGGCTACACCTTC
j_call: TRBJ1-4; cdr3_length: 14; v_call: TRBV3-1/TRBV3-2; clone_size: -; d_call: -; cdr3_aa: CASSHRSREEKLFF; cdr3_nt: TGTGCCAGCAGCCACCGCTCCAGGGAGGAAAAACTGTTTTTT
j_call: TRBJ1-6; cdr3_length: 15; v_call: TRBV6-5; clone_size: -; d_call: -; cdr3_aa: CASSYSGGSGSPLHF; cdr3_nt: TGTGCCAGCAGTTACTCGGGGGGATCCGGGTCACCCCTCCACTTT
j_call: TRBJ2-7; cdr3_length: 13; v_call: TRBV3-1/TRBV3-2; clone_size: -; d_call: -; cdr3_aa: CASSRRGLHEQYF; cdr3_nt: TGTGCCAGCAGCCGACGGGGGTTACACGAGCAGTACTTC
j_call: TRBJ2-5; cdr3_length: 12; v_call: TRBV3-1/TRBV3-2; clone_size: -; d_call: -; cdr3_aa: CASSRPQETQYF; cdr3_nt: TGTGCCAGCAGCCGACCACAAGAGACCCAGTACTTC
j_call: TRBJ2-7; cdr3_length: 13; v_call: TRBV18; clone_size: -; d_call: -; cdr3_aa: CASSPIAGDEQYF; cdr3_nt: TGTGCCAGCTCACCAATTGCAGGGGACGAGCAGTACTTC
j_call: TRBJ2-7; cdr3_length: 15; v_call: TRBV18; clone_size: -; d_call: TRBD2; cdr3_aa: CASSTGLAGRYEQYF; cdr3_nt: TGTGCCAGCTCAACGGGACTAGCGGGGAGGTACGAGCAGTACTTC
j_call: TRBJ2-1; cdr3_length: 18; v_call: TRBV10-1; clone_size: -; d_call: TRBD2; cdr3_aa: CASSELPLAGGGFSEQFF; cdr3_nt: TGCGCCAGCAGTGAGTTACCCTTAGCGGGAGGTGGGTTCAGTGAGCAGTTCTTC
j_call: TRBJ2-5; cdr3_length: 12; v_call: TRBV30; clone_size: -; d_call: TRBD2; cdr3_aa: CAYSGGQETQYF; cdr3_nt: TGTGCCTATAGCGGGGGCCAAGAGACCCAGTACTTC
j_call: TRBJ2-1; cdr3_length: 13; v_call: TRBV3-1/TRBV3-2; clone_size: -; d_call: -; cdr3_aa: CASSHNGMNEQFF; cdr3_nt: TGTGCCAGCAGCCATAACGGGATGAATGAGCAGTTCTTC
j_call: TRBJ2-7; cdr3_length: 13; v_call: TRBV4-3; clone_size: -; d_call: TRBD1; cdr3_aa: CASSQNRGSEQYF; cdr3_nt: TGCGCCAGCAGCCAAAACAGGGGTAGCGAGCAGTACTTC
j_call: TRBJ1-6; cdr3_length: 14; v_call: TRBV27; clone_size: -; d_call: -; cdr3_aa: CASRGGSYNSPLHF; cdr3_nt: TGTGCCAGCAGAGGGGGTTCCTATAATTCACCCCTCCACTTT
j_call: TRBJ2-1; cdr3_length: 15; v_call: TRBV6-4; clone_size: -; d_call: TRBD2; cdr3_aa: CASRSGESSYNEQFF; cdr3_nt: TGTGCCAGCAGGAGCGGGGAAAGCTCCTACAATGAGCAGTTCTTC
j_call: TRBJ2-7; cdr3_length: 15; v_call: TRBV7-2; clone_size: -; d_call: TRBD2; cdr3_aa: CASSPTSGSGYEQYF; cdr3_nt: TGTGCCAGCAGCCCTACTAGCGGGAGTGGGTACGAGCAGTACTTC
j_call: TRBJ1-5; cdr3_length: 15; v_call: TRBV18; clone_size: -; d_call: -; cdr3_aa: CASSPTGGGNQPQHF; cdr3_nt: TGTGCCAGCTCACCGACCGGGGGGGGCAATCAGCCCCAGCATTTT
j_call: TRBJ1-2; cdr3_length: 14; v_call: TRBV3-1/TRBV3-2; clone_size: -; d_call: TRBD1; cdr3_aa: CASSRTGGSYGYTF; cdr3_nt: TGTGCCAGCAGTCGGACAGGGGGCAGCTATGGCTACACCTTC
j_call: TRBJ1-3; cdr3_length: 13; v_call: TRBV6-4; clone_size: -; d_call: -; cdr3_aa: CASSPGQGNTIYF; cdr3_nt: TGTGCCAGCAGCCCCGGACAGGGAAACACCATATATTTT
j_call: TRBJ1-1; cdr3_length: 15; v_call: TRBV10-2; clone_size: -; d_call: -; cdr3_aa: CASRDRGRLATEAFF; cdr3_nt: TGCGCCAGCAGGGACCGTGGACGGTTGGCCACTGAAGCTTTCTTT
j_call: TRBJ2-3; cdr3_length: 16; v_call: TRBV29-1; clone_size: -; d_call: TRBD2; cdr3_aa: CSVEGLSGGFTDTQYF; cdr3_nt: TGCAGCGTTGAGGGGCTGAGCGGGGGGTTCACAGATACGCAGTATTTT
j_call: TRBJ1-3; cdr3_length: 19; v_call: TRBV18; clone_size: -; d_call: TRBD1; cdr3_aa: CASSPSPDRAPFSGNTIYF; cdr3_nt: TGTGCCAGCTCACCCTCCCCGGACAGGGCCCCGTTCTCTGGAAACACCATATATTTT
j_call: TRBJ1-4; cdr3_length: 16; v_call: TRBV15; clone_size: -; d_call: -; cdr3_aa: CATSRDLGGLPEKLFF; cdr3_nt: TGTGCCACCAGCAGAGATCTCGGAGGGCTCCCTGAAAAACTGTTTTTT
j_call: TRBJ2-1; cdr3_length: 13; v_call: TRBV6-5; clone_size: -; d_call: -; cdr3_aa: CASRRMGADEQFF; cdr3_nt: TGTGCCAGCAGGAGGATGGGGGCGGATGAGCAGTTCTTC
j_call: TRBJ1-1; cdr3_length: 12; v_call: TRBV30; clone_size: -; d_call: -; cdr3_aa: CAWNEARTEAFF; cdr3_nt: TGTGCCTGGAACGAGGCCCGCACTGAAGCTTTCTTT
j_call: TRBJ2-1; cdr3_length: 15; v_call: TRBV27; clone_size: -; d_call: -; cdr3_aa: CASSGRRGSHNEQFF; cdr3_nt: TGTGCCAGCAGTGGGAGACGGGGGTCCCACAATGAGCAGTTCTTC
j_call: TRBJ1-1; cdr3_length: 12; v_call: TRBV28; clone_size: -; d_call: -; cdr3_aa: CASKVAGGEAFF; cdr3_nt: TGTGCCAGCAAAGTAGCCGGGGGTGAAGCTTTCTTT
j_call: TRBJ2-1; cdr3_length: 16; v_call: TRBV7-6; clone_size: -; d_call: TRBD2; cdr3_aa: CASSSGISGAYNEQFF; cdr3_nt: TGTGCCAGCAGCTCGGGTATCAGCGGGGCCTACAATGAGCAGTTCTTC